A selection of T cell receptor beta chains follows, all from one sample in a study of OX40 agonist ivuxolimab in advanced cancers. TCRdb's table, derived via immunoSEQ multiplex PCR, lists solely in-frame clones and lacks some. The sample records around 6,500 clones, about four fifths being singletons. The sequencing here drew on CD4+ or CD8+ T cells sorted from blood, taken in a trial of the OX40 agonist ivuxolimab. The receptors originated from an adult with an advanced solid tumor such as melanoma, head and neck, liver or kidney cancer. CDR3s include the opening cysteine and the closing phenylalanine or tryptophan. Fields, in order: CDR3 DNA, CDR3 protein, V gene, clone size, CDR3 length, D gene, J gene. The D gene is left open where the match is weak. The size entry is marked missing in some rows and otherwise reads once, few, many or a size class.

TGCAGCGTTGAAGATCCAACAGGGGGGTCCTACAATGAGCAGTTCTTC,CSVEDPTGGSYNEQFF,TRBV29-1,-,16,TRBD1,TRBJ2-1
TGTGCCAGAAGCTTGGGGGGGAGCAGCTCTGGAAACACCATATATTTT,CARSLGGSSSGNTIYF,TRBV5-3,-,16,-,TRBJ1-3
TGTGCCAGCAGTTCAGGCACAGATACGCAGTATTTT,CASSSGTDTQYF,TRBV7-2,-,12,-,TRBJ2-3
TGTGCCAGCAGTTCGGGCGGTACGAACACCGGGGAGCTGTTTTTT,CASSSGGTNTGELFF,TRBV7-3,-,15,-,TRBJ2-2
TGTGCCAGCAGCATCAGTTCAGGACAGCCAAACACCGGGGAGCTGTTTTTT,CASSISSGQPNTGELFF,TRBV9,-,17,-,TRBJ2-2
TGTGCCAGCAGCTTAGGACGTATTAGAGCGGATCAAGAGACCCAGTACTTC,CASSLGRIRADQETQYF,TRBV7-9,-,17,-,TRBJ2-5
TGCGCCAGCAGCCAAGATCGGTCCGGGAACTATGGCTACACCTTC,CASSQDRSGNYGYTF,TRBV4-1,-,15,-,TRBJ1-2
TGTGCCAGCAGCTCCCCACGGGACTCTGGAAACACCATATATTTT,CASSSPRDSGNTIYF,TRBV7-9,-,15,-,TRBJ1-3
TGTGCCAGCAGTTTATTGGCTGAAATCACAGATACGCAGTATTTT,CASSLLAEITDTQYF,TRBV28,-,15,-,TRBJ2-3
TGTGCCAGCAGTCCCCGACACTTGAACTGGGTCACCGGGGAGCTGTTTTTT,CASSPRHLNWVTGELFF,TRBV28,-,17,-,TRBJ2-2
TGTGCCGTTTGGACTAGCGGATCAACCGGGGAGCTGTTTTTT,CAVWTSGSTGELFF,TRBV10-3,-,14,TRBD2,TRBJ2-2
TGCGCCAGCAGTCCTCACACAGACACTGAGCAGTTCTTC,CASSPHTDTEQFF,TRBV4-3,-,13,-,TRBJ2-1
TGTGCCAGCAGTTTAGCAGGGTTGGTGAATACGCAGTATTTT,CASSLAGLVNTQYF,TRBV28,-,14,-,TRBJ2-3
TGTGCCAGCAGTTACCGACCAACAGGGGATGGCTACACCTTC,CASSYRPTGDGYTF,TRBV6-5,-,14,TRBD1,TRBJ1-2
TGTGCCAGCAGCTTGGCTAGCGGAGGGGGTGAGCAGTTCTTC,CASSLASGGGEQFF,TRBV9,-,14,-,TRBJ2-1
TGTGCCAGCAGTGCCGGGACAGAAATGAACACTGAAGCTTTCTTT,CASSAGTEMNTEAFF,TRBV6-5,once,15,TRBD1,TRBJ1-1
TGTGCCAGCTCACCACTAGGGACAGCAAACACCGGGGAGCTGTTTTTT,CASSPLGTANTGELFF,TRBV18,-,16,TRBD1,TRBJ2-2
TGTGCCAGCAGCCAAGATGGGTTTCGGAACACTGAAGCTTTCTTT,CASSQDGFRNTEAFF,TRBV14,-,15,-,TRBJ1-1
TGCGCCAGCAGCCAGTCAGGGACTGGGGCCAACGTCCTGACTTTC,CASSQSGTGANVLTF,TRBV4-1,few,15,-,TRBJ2-6
TGTGCCAGCCAATGGTGTCCCACACAAAGTCGGGCCAACGTCCTGACTTTC,CASQWCPTQSRANVLTF,TRBV5-8,-,17,-,TRBJ2-6
TGTGCCAGTAGTCCCTGGCCTCGGGGCACCGGGGAGCTGTTTTTT,CASSPWPRGTGELFF,TRBV19,-,15,-,TRBJ2-2
TGTGCCAGTAGCCCTTCGGGACAGGGATCTGTTGAGCAGTTCTTC,CASSPSGQGSVEQFF,TRBV19,once,15,TRBD1,TRBJ2-1
TGTGCCAGCAGTTTAAACGCGGGGGAGTACACAGATACGCAGTATTTT,CASSLNAGEYTDTQYF,TRBV27,-,16,TRBD2,TRBJ2-3
TGTGCCAGCAGCCAATCAGGGTTTTCACCCCTCCACTTT,CASSQSGFSPLHF,TRBV7-9,-,13,-,TRBJ1-6
TGTGCCAGCAGTTACTTGGGACGGGATAATTCACCCCTCCACTTT,CASSYLGRDNSPLHF,TRBV6-6,once,15,-,TRBJ1-6
TGTGCCAGCACCCACCTAGATGGCTCCTACAATGAGCAGTTCTTC,CASTHLDGSYNEQFF,TRBV2,-,15,-,TRBJ2-1
TGTGCCAGCAGCCTCTCGAGTACCGGACGGCGGGAGGGTTACAATGAGCAGTTCTTC,CASSLSSTGRREGYNEQFF,TRBV9,-,19,TRBD2,TRBJ2-1
TGTGCCAGCAGCGACTACAGGGCCAGGGACAATGAGCAGTTCTTC,CASSDYRARDNEQFF,TRBV11-2,-,15,-,TRBJ2-1
TGCGCCAGCAGCTTCGCCGTCCATGGACAGGGCCTACGCACAGATACGCAGTATTTT,CASSFAVHGQGLRTDTQYF,TRBV5-1,-,19,TRBD1,TRBJ2-3
TGTGCCAGCACGCCTACTAGCGACAATGAGCAGTTCTTC,CASTPTSDNEQFF,TRBV7-9,-,13,TRBD2,TRBJ2-1
TGTGCCAGCAGTCTCGGGACAGGGTACGAGCAGTACTTC,CASSLGTGYEQYF,TRBV6-1,-,13,TRBD1,TRBJ2-7
TGCGCCAGCAGATATTCGAGGGAGAACACTGAAGCTTTCTTT,CASRYSRENTEAFF,TRBV5-1,once,14,-,TRBJ1-1
TGCGCCAGCAGTCCTGACAGGGGCGGCACCGGGGAGCTGTTTTTT,CASSPDRGGTGELFF,TRBV10-1,once,15,TRBD1,TRBJ2-2
TGTGCCAGCACCCTGGGGGGGACAGAAGATCAGCCCCAGCATTTT,CASTLGGTEDQPQHF,TRBV27,-,15,TRBD1,TRBJ1-5
TGTGCCAGCGCTTCCGGGAACACTGAAGCTTTCTTT,CASASGNTEAFF,TRBV19,-,12,-,TRBJ1-1
TGTGCCAGCAGTTACCTCTCAGGGGCGGGGGCTTTCTTT,CASSYLSGAGAFF,TRBV6-6,-,13,-,TRBJ1-1
TGTGCCAGCAATGAGGGACAGGGCCCGTACGAGCAGTACTTC,CASNEGQGPYEQYF,TRBV6-1,-,14,TRBD1,TRBJ2-7
TGCGCCAGCAGCCAAGCTAGCGGGACCCCCTACGAGCAGTACTTC,CASSQASGTPYEQYF,TRBV4-1,-,15,TRBD2,TRBJ2-7
TGCGCCAGCAGAGAAGGGATACAAAGAACTTTAGTTGTCGCCGGGGAGCTGTTTTTT,CASREGIQRTLVVAGELFF,TRBV10-2,-,19,-,TRBJ2-2
TGTGCCAGCAGCGTAGACCAGAATGAGCAGTTCTTC,CASSVDQNEQFF,TRBV9,-,12,-,TRBJ2-1
TGTGCCAGCAGTGAATACGGGACCCCTCAGCCCCAGCATTTT,CASSEYGTPQPQHF,TRBV2,-,14,-,TRBJ1-5
TGTGCCAGCAGCTACTTACAGGGGCTGAACACCGGGGAGCTGTTTTTT,CASSYLQGLNTGELFF,TRBV27,-,16,TRBD1,TRBJ2-2
TGTGCCAGCAGAGGACAGAACTACGAGCAGTACTTC,CASRGQNYEQYF,TRBV27,-,12,-,TRBJ2-7
TGTGCCAGCAGCTTCGGGACTAGCGGTCCGTACGAGCAGTACTTC,CASSFGTSGPYEQYF,TRBV27,-,15,TRBD2,TRBJ2-7
TGTGCCAGCCGATGGGGCTACGGGGTGCAGTTCTTC,CASRWGYGVQFF,TRBV5-8,few,12,-,TRBJ2-1
TGTGCTAGTGGTTCAAACATTGTGGGGCCTAGCGGGAGGGCCGAAGCCTACGAGCAGTACTTC,CASGSNIVGPSGRAEAYEQYF,TRBV12-5,-,21,TRBD2,TRBJ2-7
TGCGCCAGCAGCCAAGCCCCGACAGGGGTACCCTATGGCTACACCTTC,CASSQAPTGVPYGYTF,TRBV4-1,-,16,TRBD1,TRBJ1-2
TGTGCCAGCAGTTTCGTCCCATCTAACACCGGGGAGCTGTTTTTT,CASSFVPSNTGELFF,TRBV28,-,15,-,TRBJ2-2
TGTGCCAGCAGCTTTTTAGCGGGACTCAAAAACATTCAGTACTTC,CASSFLAGLKNIQYF,TRBV4-2,once,15,TRBD2,TRBJ2-4
TGTGCCAGTAGTGCAGGGACAGGGGGCGTTTACGAGCAGTACTTC,CASSAGTGGVYEQYF,TRBV19,few,15,TRBD1,TRBJ2-7